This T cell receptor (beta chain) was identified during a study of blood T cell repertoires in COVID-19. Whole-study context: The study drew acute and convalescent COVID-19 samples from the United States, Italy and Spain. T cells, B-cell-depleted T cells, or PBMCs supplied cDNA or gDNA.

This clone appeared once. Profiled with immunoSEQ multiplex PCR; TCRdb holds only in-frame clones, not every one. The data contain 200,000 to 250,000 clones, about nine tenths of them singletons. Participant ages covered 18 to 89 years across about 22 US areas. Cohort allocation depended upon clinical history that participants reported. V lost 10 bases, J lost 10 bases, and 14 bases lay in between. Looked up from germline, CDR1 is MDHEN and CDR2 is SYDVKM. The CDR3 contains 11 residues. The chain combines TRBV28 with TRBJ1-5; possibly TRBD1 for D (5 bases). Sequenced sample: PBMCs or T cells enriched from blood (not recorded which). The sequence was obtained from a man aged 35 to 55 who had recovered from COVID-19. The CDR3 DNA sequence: TGTGCCACTCAGGGTCTCCACCCCCAGCATTTT. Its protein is CATQGLHPQHF.